Sequencing of this T cell receptor beta chain was carried out in a study of blood T cell repertoires in COVID-19. Across the study: Whether acute or convalescent, the COVID-19 samples came from the United States, Italy and Spain.

This CDR3 is 15 amino acids long. Germline values: CDR1 MRHNA, CDR2 SNTAGT. V shed 10 bases and J 2 bases; nucleotides not matched to a gene: 6. In the authors' methods: Amplification with reference gene primers provided the estimates of nucleated cell counts. The assay was immunoSEQ multiplex PCR, and TCRdb's table has in-frame clones only and misses some. Clonal size and the V and J genes are those of that table, whereas D and trimming came from the DNA. Of over 200,000 clones in the sample, roughly 76% were seen once. The sequence was collected from a human donor in a cohort sampled during active COVID-19. The sample consisted of peripheral blood. This chain links TRBV6-4 with TRBJ2-1; 12 bases are a match to TRBD2. This chain's CDR3 is CATSSSGRAYNEQFF. CDR3 DNA: TGTGCCACAAGTTCTAGCGGGAGGGCCTACAATGAGCAGTTCTTC.